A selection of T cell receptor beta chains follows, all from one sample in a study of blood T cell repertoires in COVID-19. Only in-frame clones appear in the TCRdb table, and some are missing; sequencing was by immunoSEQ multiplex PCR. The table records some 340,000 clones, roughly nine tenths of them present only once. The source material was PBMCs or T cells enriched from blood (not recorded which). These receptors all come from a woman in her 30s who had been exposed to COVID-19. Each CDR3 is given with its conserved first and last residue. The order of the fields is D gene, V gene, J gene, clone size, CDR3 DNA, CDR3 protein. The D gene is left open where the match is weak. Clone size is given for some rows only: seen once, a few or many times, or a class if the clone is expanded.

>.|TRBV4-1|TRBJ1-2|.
TGCGCCAGCAGCAGCCTCGGGGGAGGATATTATGGCTACACCTTC
CASSSLGGGYYGYTF
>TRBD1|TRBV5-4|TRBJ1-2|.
TGTGCCAGCAGCTTACCCAGGGGGTTTGGGGGCTACACCTTC
CASSLPRGFGGYTF
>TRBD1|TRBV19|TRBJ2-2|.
TGTGCCAGTAGTACTCGACAGGGAAACACCGGGGAGCTGTTTTTT
CASSTRQGNTGELFF
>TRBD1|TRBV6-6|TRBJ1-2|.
TGTGCCAGCAGTGCGACAGGGCGAAACACCTATGGCTACACCTTC
CASSATGRNTYGYTF
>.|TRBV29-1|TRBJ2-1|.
TGCAGCGTTGTTGGCGGGAAAAGCTCCTACAATGAGCAGTTCTTC
CSVVGGKSSYNEQFF
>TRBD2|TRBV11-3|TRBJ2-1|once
TGTGCCAGCAGCTTATGGCGGCGGGGGGGCTACAATGAGCAGTTCTTC
CASSLWRRGGYNEQFF
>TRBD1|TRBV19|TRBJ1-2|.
TGTGCCAGTAGTATAACAGGGGGCTCCTATGGCTACACCTTC
CASSITGGSYGYTF
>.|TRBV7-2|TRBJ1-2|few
TGTGCCAGCAGGGCAGCGGAAGACGGCTACACCTTC
CASRAAEDGYTF
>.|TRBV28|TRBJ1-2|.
TGTGCCAGCAGCCATAGGGGTAGTTATGGCTACACCTTC
CASSHRGSYGYTF
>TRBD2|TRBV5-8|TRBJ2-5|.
TGTGCCAGCAGCTTAATAGCGGGGGGAGAGACCCAGTACTTC
CASSLIAGGETQYF
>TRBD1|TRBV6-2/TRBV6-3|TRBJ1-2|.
TGTGCCAGCAGCCCCTGGGAGTCGGGACAGTATGGCTACACCTTC
CASSPWESGQYGYTF
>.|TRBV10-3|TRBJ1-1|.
TGTGCCATCAGACAGACAGGATCTAACACTGAAGCTTTCTTT
CAIRQTGSNTEAFF
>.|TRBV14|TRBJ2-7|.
TGTGCCAGCAGCCAAGATTTCGTATCCGAGCAGTACTTC
CASSQDFVSEQYF